These T cell receptor beta chains were read from a single sample in a study of a mutant IDH1 vaccine in newly diagnosed glioma. Sequencing used immunoSEQ multiplex PCR; TCRdb keeps in-frame clones, though not all of them. The data hold 60,000 to 65,000 clones, with under 85% observed a single time. Their specific antigens are unknown. The material sequenced was PBMCs, taken from a glioma patient whose treatment included an IDH1 peptide vaccine. Every receptor here comes from a man younger than 40 with glioma. CDR3s include the opening cysteine and the closing phenylalanine or tryptophan. A D gene is named only where the DNA matches it firmly. Clone size, where shown, is once, few, many, or a class for clones that have expanded.

J gene: TRBJ2-5; V gene: TRBV5-1; D gene: NA; clone size: NA; CDR3 DNA: TGCGCCAGCAGCTCGAACTACAGGGTAGGGGAGACCCAGTACTTC; CDR3 protein: CASSSNYRVGETQYF
J gene: TRBJ1-4; V gene: TRBV19; D gene: NA; clone size: once; CDR3 DNA: TGTGCCAGTAGTAAAGCCACAGGGTGGACTAATGAAAAACTGTTTTTT; CDR3 protein: CASSKATGWTNEKLFF
J gene: TRBJ1-1; V gene: TRBV5-6; D gene: NA; clone size: NA; CDR3 DNA: TGTGCCAGCAGCTTGAGCCCAGGACCCTTGAACACTGAAGCTTTCTTT; CDR3 protein: CASSLSPGPLNTEAFF
J gene: TRBJ2-6; V gene: TRBV6-1; D gene: NA; clone size: NA; CDR3 DNA: TGTGCCAGCAGTGCCCTATCCTCTGGGGCCAACGTCCTGACTTTC; CDR3 protein: CASSALSSGANVLTF
J gene: TRBJ2-7; V gene: TRBV2; D gene: TRBD1; clone size: NA; CDR3 DNA: TGTGCCAGCAGTGTTGGTGGGACAGGGAGCTACGAGCAGTACTTC; CDR3 protein: CASSVGGTGSYEQYF
J gene: TRBJ1-1; V gene: TRBV9; D gene: TRBD1; clone size: NA; CDR3 DNA: TGTGCCAGCAGCGTTACAGGGGGCCTGGGTGACACTGAAGCTTTCTTT; CDR3 protein: CASSVTGGLGDTEAFF
J gene: TRBJ2-6; V gene: TRBV18; D gene: TRBD1; clone size: NA; CDR3 DNA: TGTGCCAGCTCACCGACAGGGGGCTTAGCTGGGGCCAACGTCCTGACTTTC; CDR3 protein: CASSPTGGLAGANVLTF
J gene: TRBJ1-1; V gene: TRBV29-1; D gene: NA; clone size: NA; CDR3 DNA: TGCAGCGCTTCAAAGGGGCCGGGGACTGAAGCTTTCTTT; CDR3 protein: CSASKGPGTEAFF
J gene: TRBJ1-1; V gene: TRBV6-5; D gene: NA; clone size: NA; CDR3 DNA: TGTGCCAGCAGTCTGGGACAGAACACTGAAGCTTTCTTT; CDR3 protein: CASSLGQNTEAFF
J gene: TRBJ2-3; V gene: TRBV5-6; D gene: NA; clone size: NA; CDR3 DNA: TGTGCCAGCAGCTTGGCCACAGAGTCTAGCACAGATACGCAGTATTTT; CDR3 protein: CASSLATESSTDTQYF
J gene: TRBJ1-5; V gene: TRBV28; D gene: TRBD1; clone size: NA; CDR3 DNA: TGTGCCAGCAGTGTAATAGGACAGGGTAGCAATCAGCCCCAGCATTTT; CDR3 protein: CASSVIGQGSNQPQHF
J gene: TRBJ1-6; V gene: TRBV7-9; D gene: NA; clone size: NA; CDR3 DNA: TGTGCCAGCAGCTTAGGTCAGCCCCAAGGGGCACCCCTCCACTTT; CDR3 protein: CASSLGQPQGAPLHF
J gene: TRBJ2-2; V gene: TRBV27; D gene: TRBD1; clone size: NA; CDR3 DNA: TGTGCCAGCAGTTCCCCCCTTTGGACAGGGGACACCGGGGAGCTGTTTTTT; CDR3 protein: CASSSPLWTGDTGELFF
J gene: TRBJ1-1; V gene: TRBV7-2; D gene: NA; clone size: few; CDR3 DNA: TGTGCCAGCAGCTTAGCCGTTCCCACTGAAGCTTTCTTT; CDR3 protein: CASSLAVPTEAFF
J gene: TRBJ1-1; V gene: TRBV6-5; D gene: NA; clone size: NA; CDR3 DNA: TGTGCCAGCAGGACCGGGGGTAGGACTGAAGCTTTCTTT; CDR3 protein: CASRTGGRTEAFF
J gene: TRBJ2-5; V gene: TRBV5-4; D gene: NA; clone size: once; CDR3 DNA: TGTGCCAGCAGCTTGGAGGGGGTCGTGGGCAAGGAGACCCAGTACTTC; CDR3 protein: CASSLEGVVGKETQYF
J gene: TRBJ1-1; V gene: TRBV6-5; D gene: NA; clone size: NA; CDR3 DNA: TGTGCCAGCAGTTACTCAGGGAAGACTGAAGCTTTCTTT; CDR3 protein: CASSYSGKTEAFF
J gene: TRBJ1-1; V gene: TRBV14; D gene: NA; clone size: NA; CDR3 DNA: TGTGCCAGCAGCCTGACCCGGACAGCTACTGAAGCTTTCTTT; CDR3 protein: CASSLTRTATEAFF
J gene: TRBJ2-3; V gene: TRBV19; D gene: NA; clone size: NA; CDR3 DNA: TGTGCCAGTAGTAAGGTTGCAGGGTTTCGCACAGATACGCAGTATTTT; CDR3 protein: CASSKVAGFRTDTQYF
J gene: TRBJ2-3; V gene: TRBV19; D gene: TRBD2; clone size: NA; CDR3 DNA: TGTGCCAGTAGTATTGGAGCGGGGCGTAGTGGTACGCAGTATTTT; CDR3 protein: CASSIGAGRSGTQYF
J gene: TRBJ1-5; V gene: TRBV4-2; D gene: NA; clone size: NA; CDR3 DNA: TGTGCCAGCAGCCAACCTGCCTCAGGAGTTTATAGCAATCAGCCCCAGCATTTT; CDR3 protein: CASSQPASGVYSNQPQHF
J gene: TRBJ2-3; V gene: TRBV21-1; D gene: NA; clone size: NA; CDR3 DNA: TGTGCCAGCCCCTCGAGCCAGTATTTT; CDR3 protein: CASPSSQYF
J gene: TRBJ1-5; V gene: TRBV28; D gene: NA; clone size: NA; CDR3 DNA: TGTGCCAGCAGCCCTCCGGGGGGGAATCAGCCCCAGCATTTT; CDR3 protein: CASSPPGGNQPQHF
J gene: TRBJ2-1; V gene: TRBV5-4; D gene: NA; clone size: NA; CDR3 DNA: TGTGCCAGCAGCGGACTCGGAAATGAGCAGTTCTTC; CDR3 protein: CASSGLGNEQFF
J gene: TRBJ2-6; V gene: TRBV2; D gene: NA; clone size: NA; CDR3 DNA: TGTGCCAGCAGTGATTACCCAGAGAAGAGCTCTGGGGCCAACGTCCTGACTTTC; CDR3 protein: CASSDYPEKSSGANVLTF
J gene: TRBJ2-1; V gene: TRBV10-3; D gene: NA; clone size: few; CDR3 DNA: TGTGCCATCAGTGACTCTCCCAGCTCCTACAATGAGCAGTTCTTC; CDR3 protein: CAISDSPSSYNEQFF
J gene: TRBJ1-1; V gene: TRBV7-9; D gene: NA; clone size: NA; CDR3 DNA: TGTGCCAGCAGCATTAGCCCACGGGGCACTGAAGCTTTCTTT; CDR3 protein: CASSISPRGTEAFF
J gene: TRBJ2-7; V gene: TRBV4-1; D gene: NA; clone size: NA; CDR3 DNA: TGCGCCAGCAGCTCCGACTTATCCTCCTACGAGCAGTACTTC; CDR3 protein: CASSSDLSSYEQYF
J gene: TRBJ2-1; V gene: TRBV5-1; D gene: NA; clone size: once; CDR3 DNA: TGCGCCAGCAGCTTGGTTCATGGTGAGGGCCATGAGCAGTTCTTC; CDR3 protein: CASSLVHGEGHEQFF
J gene: TRBJ2-7; V gene: TRBV7-9; D gene: TRBD1; clone size: NA; CDR3 DNA: TGTGCCAGCAGCTCCCTCGGACAGGGCGGTTGGAACGAGCAGTACTTC; CDR3 protein: CASSSLGQGGWNEQYF
J gene: TRBJ1-2; V gene: TRBV5-1; D gene: TRBD1; clone size: NA; CDR3 DNA: TGCGCCAGCAGCTCCGGGACAGGAACTAAGGATGGCTACACCTTC; CDR3 protein: CASSSGTGTKDGYTF
J gene: TRBJ2-3; V gene: TRBV15; D gene: TRBD1; clone size: NA; CDR3 DNA: TGTGCCACCAGCAGTCGCCGGGACAGCGAACACACAGATACGCAGTATTTT; CDR3 protein: CATSSRRDSEHTDTQYF
J gene: TRBJ2-2; V gene: TRBV7-9; D gene: NA; clone size: NA; CDR3 DNA: TGTGCCAGCAGCTTAGCCGGCGAGGTGAACACCGGGGAGCTGTTTTTT; CDR3 protein: CASSLAGEVNTGELFF
J gene: TRBJ1-1; V gene: TRBV7-9; D gene: NA; clone size: once; CDR3 DNA: TGTGCCAGCAGCTTAGAGAGGAACACTGAAGCTTTCTTT; CDR3 protein: CASSLERNTEAFF
J gene: TRBJ2-7; V gene: TRBV7-6; D gene: TRBD1; clone size: NA; CDR3 DNA: TGTGCCAGCAGCTTAGACGCAGGGGGCTCCTACGAGCAGTACTTC; CDR3 protein: CASSLDAGGSYEQYF
J gene: TRBJ2-7; V gene: TRBV5-1; D gene: TRBD1; clone size: once; CDR3 DNA: TGCGCCAGCAGCTTTAGAGACAGGGGGCCCTACGAGCAGTACTTC; CDR3 protein: CASSFRDRGPYEQYF
J gene: TRBJ1-1; V gene: TRBV30; D gene: TRBD1; clone size: NA; CDR3 DNA: TGTGCCTGGAGCCAGACAGGGAGGTACACTGAAGCTTTCTTT; CDR3 protein: CAWSQTGRYTEAFF
J gene: TRBJ1-5; V gene: TRBV15; D gene: NA; clone size: NA; CDR3 DNA: TGTGCCACCAGCACCCGTAGCAATCAGCCCCAGCATTTT; CDR3 protein: CATSTRSNQPQHF
J gene: TRBJ1-6; V gene: TRBV30; D gene: NA; clone size: few; CDR3 DNA: TGTGCCTGGGCGGGTCAGTCTAATTCACCCCTCCACTTT; CDR3 protein: CAWAGQSNSPLHF
J gene: TRBJ2-7; V gene: TRBV5-6; D gene: NA; clone size: NA; CDR3 DNA: TGTGCCAGCAGCTTTAACCCAAGCTCCTACGAGCAGTACTTC; CDR3 protein: CASSFNPSSYEQYF
J gene: TRBJ2-7; V gene: TRBV11-2; D gene: TRBD1; clone size: NA; CDR3 DNA: TGTGCCAGCAGCTTCGCCCGGACAGGGACTTACGAGCAGTACTTC; CDR3 protein: CASSFARTGTYEQYF
J gene: TRBJ1-1; V gene: TRBV12-5; D gene: TRBD1; clone size: NA; CDR3 DNA: TGTGCTAGTGGGTTGACAGGGTCCACTGAAGCTTTCTTT; CDR3 protein: CASGLTGSTEAFF
J gene: TRBJ1-4; V gene: TRBV7-9; D gene: NA; clone size: NA; CDR3 DNA: TGTGCCAGCAGCCCGACGGGTCTCCTTGGGGCTGTTTTT; CDR3 protein: CASSPTGLLGAVF
J gene: TRBJ1-4; V gene: TRBV11-2; D gene: NA; clone size: NA; CDR3 DNA: TGTGCCAGCAGCTTAGATACCGGAGGGCGAAAACTGTTTTTT; CDR3 protein: CASSLDTGGRKLFF
J gene: TRBJ1-4; V gene: TRBV7-6; D gene: TRBD1; clone size: few; CDR3 DNA: TGTGCCAGCAGCCCGAGGACAGGGCCTAATGAAAAACTGTTTTTT; CDR3 protein: CASSPRTGPNEKLFF
J gene: TRBJ1-1; V gene: TRBV5-4; D gene: TRBD1; clone size: NA; CDR3 DNA: TGTGCCAGCAGCCCGGGACAGAGGAACACTGAAGCTTTCTTT; CDR3 protein: CASSPGQRNTEAFF
J gene: TRBJ2-3; V gene: TRBV7-8; D gene: TRBD1; clone size: NA; CDR3 DNA: TGTGCCAGCAGCCCTTCATCCGACAGGGCGGATACGCAGTATTTT; CDR3 protein: CASSPSSDRADTQYF
J gene: TRBJ1-1; V gene: TRBV5-1; D gene: NA; clone size: few; CDR3 DNA: TGCGCCAGCAGCTTCCGGGACACCAGGAAGGGCAGTGAAGCTTTCTTT; CDR3 protein: CASSFRDTRKGSEAFF
J gene: TRBJ1-1; V gene: TRBV27; D gene: NA; clone size: NA; CDR3 DNA: TGTGCCAGCAGCCCCGGGACGGCCCACACTGAAGCTTTCTTT; CDR3 protein: CASSPGTAHTEAFF
J gene: TRBJ1-5; V gene: TRBV15; D gene: NA; clone size: NA; CDR3 DNA: TGTGCCACCAGCAGAGTCGGGAATCAGCCCCAGCATTTT; CDR3 protein: CATSRVGNQPQHF
J gene: TRBJ1-2; V gene: TRBV11-2; D gene: NA; clone size: NA; CDR3 DNA: TGTGCCAGCAGCTTACCTGGCTCATATCACATCTTC; CDR3 protein: CASSLPGSYHIF
J gene: TRBJ1-3; V gene: TRBV27; D gene: NA; clone size: once; CDR3 DNA: TGTGCCAGCAGTTTAGGTGTCTCTGGAAACACCATATATTTT; CDR3 protein: CASSLGVSGNTIYF